Listed here are 15 T cell receptor beta chains from one sample, sequenced in a study of CD8 T cells in ankylosing spondylitis. TCRdb reprocessed the 5' RACE reads via MiXCR and lists one record per CDR3 protein. This table has about 700,000 distinct CDR3 sequences, roughly 20% appearing once. Their cognate antigens are unknown. Study-level results: A TCR beta motif of roughly eight highly homologous variants appeared characteristic of ankylosing spondylitis blood.

The sample consisted of blood, either unsorted or a sorted T cell fraction (not recorded which). The receptor source for this set is a male donor with ankylosing spondylitis.

This clonotype has only a few counts. This rearrangement joins TRBV3-1 to TRBJ2-1, with D possibly matching TRBD2 (6 bases). The V gene's germline CDR1 is LGHDT and CDR2 YNNKEL (reference sequence). Trimming shortened V by 1 base and J by 4 bases, and 17 bases separated the two germline ends. The CDR3 loop spans 17 amino acids. In nucleotides, the CDR3 is TGTGCCAGCAGCCAAGGCGGGACTTTTGCCCTTTACAATGAGCAGTTCTTC. This gives the protein CASSQGGTFALYNEQFF.

In its sample, this clonotype was seen many times. The chain joins TRBV18 to TRBJ2-7; the match to TRBD1 covers 7 bases. The V and J ends lost 8 bases and 6 bases, in that order; junction bases with no gene match: 7. From germline, CDR1 is KGHSH and CDR2 LQKENI. The CDR3 has 12 amino acids. The CDR3 region is CASSPYRGEQYF. The CDR3 DNA sequence: TGTGCCAGCAGCCCTTACAGGGGCGAGCAGTACTTC.

This chain links TRBV20-1 with TRBJ2-1; 8 nucleotides line up with TRBD2. V was clipped by 6 bases and J by 5 bases; unmatched bases: 9. CDR3 length: 14 residues. From germline, CDR1 is DFQATT and CDR2 SNEGSKA (reference sequence). CDR3 residues: CSAERERGNNEQFF. CDR3 DNA: TGCAGTGCGGAAAGGGAGCGGGGGAACAATGAGCAGTTCTTC.

The chain uses TRBV29-1 and TRBJ2-7; 9 bases line up with TRBD1. Looked up from germline, CDR1 is SQVTM and CDR2 is ANQGSEA. V lost 5 bases, J lost 6 bases, and 8 bases stayed unmatched. CDR3 size: 13 residues. The CDR3: CSVWGQGSAEQYF. CDR3 coding DNA: TGCAGCGTTTGGGGACAGGGTAGCGCCGAGCAGTACTTC.

This chain links TRBV3-1 with TRBJ2-2, with 7 bases identical to TRBD2. V lost 0 bases and J lost 5; bases outside the gene matches: 6. Germline-derived CDR1 and CDR2 are LGHDT and YNNKEL (reference sequence). The CDR3 runs 16 residues. In nucleotides, the CDR3 is TGTGCCAGCAGCCAAGACCGGCGGGGAGGGACCGGGGAGCTGTTTTTT. This encodes CASSQDRRGGTGELFF.

Written as DNA, the CDR3 is TGTGCCTGGAGCCCGGCAGGCTATGGCTACACCTTC. This sequence encodes CAWSPAGYGYTF. This chain uses TRBV30 with TRBJ1-2; no clear D gene. The CDR3 is 12 amino acids. Germline-derived CDR1 and CDR2 are GTSNPN and SVGIG (reference sequence). Trimming removed 3 bases at V and 4 bases at J, with 9 bases between. The full variable domain, rest sourced from reference TRBV30 and TRBJ1-2, is SQTIHQWPATLVQPVGSPLSLECTVEGTSNPNLYWYRQAAGRGLQLLFYSVGIGQISSEVPQNLSASRPQDRQFILSSKKLLLSDSGFYLCAWSPAGYGYTFGSGTRLTVV.

The V and J genes are TRBV29-1 and TRBJ1-1; no firm D call. Germline loops: CDR1 SQVTM, CDR2 ANQGSEA. This CDR3 comprises 12 residues. V lost 2 bases to trimming and J lost 1 base, with 5 bases between them. The CDR3 loop reads CSVETENTEAFF. CDR3 DNA: TGCAGCGTTGAAACGGAGAACACTGAAGCTTTCTTT.

The chain combines TRBV7-2 with TRBJ1-2; 7 nucleotides match TRBD1. The V gene end was trimmed by 0 bases and the J gene end by 8 bases; junction bases not matched to a gene: 9. The CDR3 consists of 15 residues. The germline gives CDR1 SGHTA, CDR2 FQGNSA. In DNA, the CDR3 is TGTGCCAGCAGCTTAGCGCCAGGGGGGATATCCGGCTACACCTTC. Encoded protein: CASSLAPGGISGYTF.

The V gene is TRBV6-2 or TRBV6-3, the J gene TRBJ1-2, with D hard to call. Trimming stripped 5 bases from V and 6 bases from J, with 19 bases between. This CDR3 comprises 15 residues. CDR1 is MNHEY, CDR2 SVGEGT, per germline. CDR3 loop: CASSRYIEKVDGYTF. CDR3 DNA sequence: TGTGCCAGCAGTCGCTACATAGAGAAAGTGGATGGCTACACCTTC.

V usage is TRBV29-1 and J usage is TRBJ2-2; D unresolved. CDR1 and CDR2 from the germline V gene are SQVTM and ANQGSEA. Trimming removed 4 bases at V and 0 bases at J, with 6 bases between. This CDR3 is built from 13 residues. CDR3 DNA sequence: TGCAGCGTTGGCAACACGAACACCGGGGAGCTGTTTTTT. Protein product: CSVGNTNTGELFF.

The J gene is TRBJ2-3, the V gene TRBV4-1, with D possibly matching TRBD2 (5 bases). CDR1 is MGHRA and CDR2 is YSYEKL in the germline V gene. Trimming removed 1 base from V and 6 bases from J, with 8 bases in between. This CDR3 comprises 13 residues. As DNA, the CDR3 is TGCGCCAGCAGCCAAGGCTGGGAGGATACGCAGTATTTT. Its translation: CASSQGWEDTQYF.

This clonotype was detected a few times. CDR3 nucleotides: TGCGCCAGCAGCCAAGAACGAGGGGAAACTTACGAGCAGTACTTC. As protein: CASSQERGETYEQYF. This chain links TRBV4-3 with TRBJ2-7, with D perhaps TRBD1 or TRBD2 (5 bases each). V lost 0 bases to trimming and J lost 4 bases, with 13 bases between them. There are 15 residues in the CDR3. The germline gives CDR1 LGHNA, CDR2 YSLEER.

The chain links TRBV7-2 to TRBJ2-7; tentative D call: TRBD1 (5 bases). V gave up 0 bases and J gave up 0 bases, with 6 bases separating them. The CDR3 sequence is 14 residues long. Germline values: CDR1 SGHTA, CDR2 FQGNSA. CDR3 loop: CASSLAQASYEQYF. The CDR3 nucleotides are TGTGCCAGCAGCTTAGCACAGGCCTCCTACGAGCAGTACTTC.

This clonotype was observed a few times. The chain recombines TRBV5-6 with TRBJ2-5; 8 bases align to TRBD1. The CDR3 runs to 16 residues. Germline lookup yields CDR1 SGHDT and CDR2 YYEEEE. The V gene end was trimmed by 3 bases and the J gene end by 5 bases; junction bases not matched to a gene: 12. The CDR3 loop reads CASSWGTGLFGETQYF. In DNA, the CDR3 is TGTGCCAGCAGCTGGGGGACAGGCCTTTTTGGGGAGACCCAGTACTTC.

V gene TRBV4-1 combines with J gene TRBJ2-7, with a possible D match to TRBD1 (6 bases). V lost 3 bases to trimming and J lost 3 bases, with 12 bases between them. From germline, CDR1 is MGHRA and CDR2 YSYEKL. There are 14 residues in the CDR3. The DNA for the CDR3 is TGCGCCAGCAGCCACCCCGGACAGTTCTACGAGCAGTACTTC. This translates into CASSHPGQFYEQYF.